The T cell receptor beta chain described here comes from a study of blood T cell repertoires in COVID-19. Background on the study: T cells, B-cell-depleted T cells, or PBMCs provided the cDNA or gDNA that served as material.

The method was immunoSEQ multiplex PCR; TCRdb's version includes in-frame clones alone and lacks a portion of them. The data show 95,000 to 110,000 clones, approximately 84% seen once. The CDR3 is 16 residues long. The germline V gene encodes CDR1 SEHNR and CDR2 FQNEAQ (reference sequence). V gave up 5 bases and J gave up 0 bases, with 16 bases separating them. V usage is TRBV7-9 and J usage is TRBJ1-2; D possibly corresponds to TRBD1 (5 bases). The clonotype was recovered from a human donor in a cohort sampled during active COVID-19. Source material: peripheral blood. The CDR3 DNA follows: TGTGCCAGCAGCGGGGGGAGGGGAAATACTAACTATGGCTACACCTTC. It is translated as CASSGGRGNTNYGYTF.